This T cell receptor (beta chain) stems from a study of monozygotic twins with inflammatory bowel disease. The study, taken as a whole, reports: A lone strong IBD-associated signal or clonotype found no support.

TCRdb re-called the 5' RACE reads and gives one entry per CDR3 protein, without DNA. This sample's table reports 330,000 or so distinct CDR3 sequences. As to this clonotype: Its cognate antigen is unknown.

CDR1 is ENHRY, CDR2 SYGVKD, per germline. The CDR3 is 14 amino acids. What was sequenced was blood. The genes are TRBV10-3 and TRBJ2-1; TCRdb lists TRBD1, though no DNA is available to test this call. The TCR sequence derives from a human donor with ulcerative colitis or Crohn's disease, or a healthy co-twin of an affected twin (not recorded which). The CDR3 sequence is CAIMGLQGRSEQFF.